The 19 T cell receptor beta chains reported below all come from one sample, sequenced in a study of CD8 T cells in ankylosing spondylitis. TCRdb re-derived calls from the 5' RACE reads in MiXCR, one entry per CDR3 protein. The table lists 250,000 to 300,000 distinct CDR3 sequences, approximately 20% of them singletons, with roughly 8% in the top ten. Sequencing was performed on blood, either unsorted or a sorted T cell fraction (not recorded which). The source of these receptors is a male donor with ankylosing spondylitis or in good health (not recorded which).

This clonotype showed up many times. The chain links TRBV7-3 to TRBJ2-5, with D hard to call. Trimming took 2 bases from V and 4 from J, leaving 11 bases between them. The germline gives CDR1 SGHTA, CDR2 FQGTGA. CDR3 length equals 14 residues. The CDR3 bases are TGTGCCAGCAGCTTATCTCCTATAGCAGAGACCCAGTACTTC. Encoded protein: CASSLSPIAETQYF.

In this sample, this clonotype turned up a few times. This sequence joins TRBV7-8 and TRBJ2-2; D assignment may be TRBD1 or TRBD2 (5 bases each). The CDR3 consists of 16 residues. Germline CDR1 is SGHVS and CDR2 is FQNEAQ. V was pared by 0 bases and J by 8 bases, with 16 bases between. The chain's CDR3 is CASSLALGPLGGELFF. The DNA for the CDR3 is TGTGCCAGCAGCTTAGCCCTGGGACCTCTGGGAGGGGAGCTGTTTTTT.

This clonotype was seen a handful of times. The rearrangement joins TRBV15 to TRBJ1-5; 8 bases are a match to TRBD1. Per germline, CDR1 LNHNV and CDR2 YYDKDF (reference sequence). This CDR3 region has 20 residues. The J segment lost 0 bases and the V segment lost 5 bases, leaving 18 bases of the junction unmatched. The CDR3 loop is CATSAELPGQAFYSNQPQHF. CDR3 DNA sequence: TGTGCCACCAGCGCAGAACTACCGGGACAGGCTTTCTATAGCAATCAGCCCCAGCATTTT.

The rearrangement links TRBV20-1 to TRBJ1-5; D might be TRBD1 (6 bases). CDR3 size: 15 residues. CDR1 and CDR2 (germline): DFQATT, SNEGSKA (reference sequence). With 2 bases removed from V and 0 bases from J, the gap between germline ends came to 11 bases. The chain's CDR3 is CSARSGGRSNQPQHF. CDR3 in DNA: TGCAGTGCTAGATCGGGGGGCCGTAGCAATCAGCCCCAGCATTTT.

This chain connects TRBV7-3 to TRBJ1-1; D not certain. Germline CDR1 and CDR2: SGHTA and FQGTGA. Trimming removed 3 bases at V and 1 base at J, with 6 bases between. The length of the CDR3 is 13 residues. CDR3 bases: TGTGCCAGCAGCTTTCAGGCGAACACTGAAGCTTTCTTT. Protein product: CASSFQANTEAFF.

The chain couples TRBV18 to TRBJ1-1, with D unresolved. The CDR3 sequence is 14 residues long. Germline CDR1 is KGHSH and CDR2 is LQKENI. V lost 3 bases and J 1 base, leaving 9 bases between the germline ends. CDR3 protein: CASSPPSQNTEAFF. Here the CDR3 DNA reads TGTGCCAGCTCACCGCCGAGTCAGAACACTGAAGCTTTCTTT.

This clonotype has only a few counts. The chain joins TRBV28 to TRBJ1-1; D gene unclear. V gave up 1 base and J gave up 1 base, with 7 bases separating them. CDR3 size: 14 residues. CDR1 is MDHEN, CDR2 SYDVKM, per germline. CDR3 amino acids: CASSLSQPNTEAFF. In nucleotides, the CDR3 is TGTGCCAGCAGTTTATCCCAACCGAACACTGAAGCTTTCTTT.

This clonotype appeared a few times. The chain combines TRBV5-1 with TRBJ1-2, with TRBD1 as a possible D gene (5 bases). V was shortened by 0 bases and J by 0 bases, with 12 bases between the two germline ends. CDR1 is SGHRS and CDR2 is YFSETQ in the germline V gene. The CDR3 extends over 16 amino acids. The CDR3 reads CASSLGSGGANYGYTF. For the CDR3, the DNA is TGCGCCAGCAGCTTGGGGTCAGGAGGGGCTAACTATGGCTACACCTTC.

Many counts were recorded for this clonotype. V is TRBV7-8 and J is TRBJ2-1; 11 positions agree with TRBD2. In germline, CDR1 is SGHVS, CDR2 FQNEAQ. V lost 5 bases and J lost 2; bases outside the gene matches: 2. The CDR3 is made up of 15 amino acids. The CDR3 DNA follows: TGTGCCAGCAGCCGTAGCGGGGGGGCCTACAATGAGCAGTTCTTC. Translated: CASSRSGGAYNEQFF.

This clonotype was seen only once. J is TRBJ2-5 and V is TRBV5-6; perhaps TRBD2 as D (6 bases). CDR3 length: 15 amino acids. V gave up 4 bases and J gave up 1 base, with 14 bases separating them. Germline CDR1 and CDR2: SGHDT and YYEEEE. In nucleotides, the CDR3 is TGTGCCAGCAGCACGCGGGGCGGCCTCCAAGAGACCCAGTACTTC. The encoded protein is CASSTRGGLQETQYF.

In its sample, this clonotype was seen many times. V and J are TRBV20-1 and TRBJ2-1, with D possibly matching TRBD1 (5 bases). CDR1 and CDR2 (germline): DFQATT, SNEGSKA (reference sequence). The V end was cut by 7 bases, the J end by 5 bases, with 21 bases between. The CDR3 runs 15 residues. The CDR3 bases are TGCAGTGTCCCCTGGGGCCGCAGGCTCGACAATGAGCAGTTCTTC. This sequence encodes CSVPWGRRLDNEQFF.

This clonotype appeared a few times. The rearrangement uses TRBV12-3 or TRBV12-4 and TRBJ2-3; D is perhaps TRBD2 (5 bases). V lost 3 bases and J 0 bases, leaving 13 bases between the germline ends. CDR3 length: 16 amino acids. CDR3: CASSLSVGVSTDTQYF. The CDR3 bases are TGTGCCAGCAGTTTGAGTGTGGGAGTTAGCACAGATACGCAGTATTTT.

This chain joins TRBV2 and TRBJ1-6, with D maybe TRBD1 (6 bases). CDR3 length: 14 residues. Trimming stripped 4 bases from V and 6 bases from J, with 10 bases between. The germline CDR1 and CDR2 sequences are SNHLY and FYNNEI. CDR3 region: CASSGTARNSPLHF. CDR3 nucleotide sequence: TGTGCCAGCAGTGGGACAGCTCGTAATTCACCCCTCCACTTT. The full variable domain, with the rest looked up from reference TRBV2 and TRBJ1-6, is EPEVTQTPSHQVTQMGQEVILRCVPISNHLYFYWYRQILGQKVEFLVSFYNNEISEKSEIFDDQFSVERPDGSNFTLKIRSTKLEDSAMYFCASSGTARNSPLHFGNGTRLTVT.

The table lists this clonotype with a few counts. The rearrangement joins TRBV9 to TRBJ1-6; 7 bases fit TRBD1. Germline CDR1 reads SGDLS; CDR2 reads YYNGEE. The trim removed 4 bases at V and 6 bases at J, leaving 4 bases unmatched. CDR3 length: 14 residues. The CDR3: CASSFGDSNSPLHF. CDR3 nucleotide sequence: TGTGCCAGCAGCTTTGGGGACAGTAATTCACCCCTCCACTTT.

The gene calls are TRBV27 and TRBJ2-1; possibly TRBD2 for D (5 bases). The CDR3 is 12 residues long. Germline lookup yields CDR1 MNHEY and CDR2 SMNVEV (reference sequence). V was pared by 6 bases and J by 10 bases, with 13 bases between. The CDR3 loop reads CASRGVAQEQFF. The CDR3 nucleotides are TGTGCCAGCAGAGGAGTAGCGCAGGAGCAGTTCTTC.

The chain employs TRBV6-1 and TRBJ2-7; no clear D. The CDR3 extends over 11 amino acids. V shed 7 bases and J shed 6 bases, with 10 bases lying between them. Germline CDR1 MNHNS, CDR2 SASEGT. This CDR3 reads CASNDIAEQYV. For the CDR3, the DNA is TGTGCCAGCAACGACATTGCCGAGCAGTACGTC.

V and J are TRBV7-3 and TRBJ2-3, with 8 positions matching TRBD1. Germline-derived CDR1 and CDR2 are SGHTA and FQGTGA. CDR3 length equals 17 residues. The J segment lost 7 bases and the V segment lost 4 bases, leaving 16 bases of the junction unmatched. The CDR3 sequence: CASSSRTGAGGLNTQYF. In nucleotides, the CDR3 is TGTGCCAGCAGCTCAAGAACGGGGGCAGGGGGCTTGAATACGCAGTATTTT.

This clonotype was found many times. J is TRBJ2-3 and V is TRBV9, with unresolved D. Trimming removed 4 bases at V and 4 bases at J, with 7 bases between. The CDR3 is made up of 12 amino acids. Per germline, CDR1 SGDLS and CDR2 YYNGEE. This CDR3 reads CASSPLADTQYF. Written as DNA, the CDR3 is TGTGCCAGCAGCCCCTTAGCAGATACGCAGTATTTT.

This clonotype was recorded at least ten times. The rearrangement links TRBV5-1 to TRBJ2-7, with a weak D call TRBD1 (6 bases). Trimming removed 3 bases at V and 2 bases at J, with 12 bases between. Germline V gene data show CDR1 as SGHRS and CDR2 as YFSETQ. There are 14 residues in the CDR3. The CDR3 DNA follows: TGCGCCAGCAGCTCGGGGCAGGGGCCCTACGAGCAGTACGTC. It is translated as CASSSGQGPYEQYV.